This T cell receptor (beta chain) appears in the sequencing data of a study of cytomegalovirus exposure and HLA in healthy donors. Whole-study results and caveats: Productive rates of about 87% or about 30% were seen for most TCR beta V segments in an earlier analysis.

This clone appeared a single time. Its antigen remains unidentified. PCR involved 60 Vbeta and 13 Jbeta primers. Measured with immunoSEQ multiplex PCR; TCRdb has only the in-frame clones, and not every one. Seen here are under 130,000 clones, under 85% observed once, and the top ten hold around 2.1%. The germline V gene encodes CDR1 SGDLS and CDR2 YYNGEE. V was clipped by 7 bases and J by 1 base; unmatched bases: 8. This CDR3 is built from 15 residues. The origin of this receptor is a man under 40 in good health and CMV-seronegative. Sequencing input: PBMCs. The chain employs TRBV9 and TRBJ1-5, with 7 bases aligning to TRBD1. In nucleotides, the CDR3 is TGTGCCAGCGACCGCGGGACAGAGAGCAATCAGCCCCAGCATTTT. Its translation: CASDRGTESNQPQHF.